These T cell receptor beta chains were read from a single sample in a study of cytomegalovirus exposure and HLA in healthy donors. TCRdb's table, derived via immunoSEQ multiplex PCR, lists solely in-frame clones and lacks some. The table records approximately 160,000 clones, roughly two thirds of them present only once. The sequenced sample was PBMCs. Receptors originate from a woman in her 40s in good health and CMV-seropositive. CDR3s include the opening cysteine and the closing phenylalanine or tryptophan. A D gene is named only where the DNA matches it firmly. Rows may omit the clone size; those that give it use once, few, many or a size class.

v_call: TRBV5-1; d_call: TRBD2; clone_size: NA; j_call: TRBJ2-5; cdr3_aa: CASSTGTSGNTGQYF; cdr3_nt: TGCGCCAGCAGCACTGGGACTAGCGGGAATACAGGCCAGTACTTC
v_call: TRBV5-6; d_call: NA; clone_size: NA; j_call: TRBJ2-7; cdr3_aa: CASSLYGQSPYEQYF; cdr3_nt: TGTGCCAGCAGCTTGTACGGACAGTCCCCCTACGAGCAGTACTTC
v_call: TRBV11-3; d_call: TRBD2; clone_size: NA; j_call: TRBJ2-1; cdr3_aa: CASSLESVGSGNTYNEQFF; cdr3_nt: TGTGCCAGCAGCTTAGAAAGTGTCGGTAGCGGGAATACCTACAATGAGCAGTTCTTC
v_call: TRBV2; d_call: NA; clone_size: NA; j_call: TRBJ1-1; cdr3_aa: CASSGLGAPNTEAFF; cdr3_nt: TGTGCCAGCAGTGGGCTTGGGGCCCCGAACACTGAAGCTTTCTTT
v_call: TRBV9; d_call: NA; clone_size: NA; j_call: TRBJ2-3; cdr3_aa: CASSVVARADTQYF; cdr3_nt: TGTGCCAGCAGCGTAGTGGCTAGAGCAGATACGCAGTATTTT
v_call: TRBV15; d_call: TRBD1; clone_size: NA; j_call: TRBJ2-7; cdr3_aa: CATSRLRQGGAYEQYF; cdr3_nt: TGTGCCACCAGCAGACTTCGACAGGGGGGGGCCTACGAGCAGTACTTC
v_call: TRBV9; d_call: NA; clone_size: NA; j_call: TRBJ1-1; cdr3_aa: CASSVVTAGGAFF; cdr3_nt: TGTGCCAGCAGCGTAGTTACAGCCGGGGGAGCTTTCTTT
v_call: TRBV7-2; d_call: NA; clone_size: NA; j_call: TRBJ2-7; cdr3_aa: CASSPRRQGYEQYF; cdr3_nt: TGTGCCAGCAGCCCCCGTCGGCAGGGTTACGAGCAGTACTTC
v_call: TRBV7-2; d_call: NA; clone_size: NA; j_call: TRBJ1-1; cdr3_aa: CASSTRTGRTEAFF; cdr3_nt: TGTGCCAGCAGCACCCGGACGGGGAGGACTGAAGCTTTCTTT
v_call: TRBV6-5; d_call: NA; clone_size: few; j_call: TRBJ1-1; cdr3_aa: CASSRGTEAFF; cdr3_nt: TGTGCCAGCAGTCGAGGGACTGAAGCTTTCTTT
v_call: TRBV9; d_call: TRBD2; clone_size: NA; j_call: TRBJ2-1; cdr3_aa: CASSVGAGEEDEQFF; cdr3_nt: TGTGCCAGCAGCGTAGGAGCGGGAGAGGAAGATGAGCAGTTCTTC
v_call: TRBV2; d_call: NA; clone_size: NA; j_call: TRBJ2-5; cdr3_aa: CASTVRGETQYF; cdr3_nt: TGTGCCAGTACGGTTCGAGGGGAGACCCAGTACTTC
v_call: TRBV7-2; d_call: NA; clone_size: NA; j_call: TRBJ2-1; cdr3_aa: CASTPRGILSYNEQFF; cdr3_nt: TGTGCCAGCACCCCCCGGGGGATATTATCCTACAATGAGCAGTTCTTC
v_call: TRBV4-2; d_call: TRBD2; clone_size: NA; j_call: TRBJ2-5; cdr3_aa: CASSPLAGAGETQYF; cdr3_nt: TGTGCCAGCAGCCCCCTAGCGGGAGCCGGCGAGACCCAGTACTTC
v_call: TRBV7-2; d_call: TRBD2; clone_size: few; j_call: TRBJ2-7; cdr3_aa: CASSFSGGAYEQYF; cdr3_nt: TGTGCCAGCAGCTTTAGCGGGGGGGCTTACGAGCAGTACTTC
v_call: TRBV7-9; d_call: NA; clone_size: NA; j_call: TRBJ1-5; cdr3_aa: CASSLPGQPQHF; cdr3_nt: TGTGCCAGCAGCTTACCAGGTCAGCCCCAGCATTTT
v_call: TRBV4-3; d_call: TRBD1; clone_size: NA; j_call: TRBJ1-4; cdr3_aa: CASSPDRYQNEKLFF; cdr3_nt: TGCGCCAGCAGCCCGGACAGGTATCAGAATGAAAAACTGTTTTTT
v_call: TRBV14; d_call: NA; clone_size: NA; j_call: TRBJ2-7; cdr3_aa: CASSQVRSGSSYEQYF; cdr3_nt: TGTGCCAGCAGCCAAGTTCGGTCGGGAAGCTCCTACGAGCAGTACTTC
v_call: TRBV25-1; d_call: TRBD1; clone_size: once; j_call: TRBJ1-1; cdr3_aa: CASSEGTGVESYTEAFF; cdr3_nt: TGTGCCAGCAGTGAGGGGACAGGGGTCGAGTCATACACTGAAGCTTTCTTT
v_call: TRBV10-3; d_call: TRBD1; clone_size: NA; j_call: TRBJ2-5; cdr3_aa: CAIREDRVGETQYF; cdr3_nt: TGTGCCATCAGAGAAGACAGGGTCGGAGAGACCCAGTACTTC
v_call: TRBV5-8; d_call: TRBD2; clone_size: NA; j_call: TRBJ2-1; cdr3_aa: CASSLQRGAYNEQFF; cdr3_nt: TGTGCCAGCAGCTTGCAGCGGGGGGCTTACAATGAGCAGTTCTTC
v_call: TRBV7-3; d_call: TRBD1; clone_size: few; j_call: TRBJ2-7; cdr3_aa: CASSRDRGSSYEQYF; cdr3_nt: TGTGCCAGCAGCAGGGACAGGGGGAGCTCCTACGAGCAGTACTTC
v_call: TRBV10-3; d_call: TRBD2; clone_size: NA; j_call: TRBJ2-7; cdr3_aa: CAISESGSGRAHEQYF; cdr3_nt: TGTGCCATCAGTGAGTCCGGTAGCGGGAGGGCCCACGAGCAGTACTTC
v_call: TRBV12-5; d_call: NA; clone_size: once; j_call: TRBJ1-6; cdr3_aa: CASGLVLSPGSANSPLNF; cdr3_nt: TGTGCTAGTGGTTTGGTACTTTCCCCAGGTTCCGCTAATTCACCCCTCAACTTT
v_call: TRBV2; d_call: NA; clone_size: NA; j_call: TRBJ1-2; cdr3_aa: CASTRRGTRGWGYTF; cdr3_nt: TGTGCCAGCACCCGGCGAGGGACTCGTGGATGGGGCTACACCTTC
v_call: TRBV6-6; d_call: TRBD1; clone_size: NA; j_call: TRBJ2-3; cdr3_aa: CASRRQGYTDTQYF; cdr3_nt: TGTGCCAGCAGGAGACAGGGGTACACAGATACGCAGTATTTT
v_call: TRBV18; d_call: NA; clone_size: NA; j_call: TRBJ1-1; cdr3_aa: CASSPPPGGGGTEAFF; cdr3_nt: TGTGCCAGCTCACCACCGCCCGGGGGCGGGGGGACTGAAGCTTTCTTT
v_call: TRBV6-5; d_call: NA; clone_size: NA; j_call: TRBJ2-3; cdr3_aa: CASSYGLADPTDTQYF; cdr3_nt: TGTGCCAGCAGTTACGGGTTAGCGGATCCCACAGATACGCAGTATTTT
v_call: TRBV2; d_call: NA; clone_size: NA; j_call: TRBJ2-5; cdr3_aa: CASKEDGETQYF; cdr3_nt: TGTGCCAGCAAGGAGGACGGAGAGACCCAGTACTTC
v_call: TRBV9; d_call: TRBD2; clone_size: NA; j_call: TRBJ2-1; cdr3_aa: CASSSTVEERGGNEQFF; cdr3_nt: TGTGCCAGCAGCTCTACGGTCGAGGAGCGGGGGGGCAATGAGCAGTTCTTC
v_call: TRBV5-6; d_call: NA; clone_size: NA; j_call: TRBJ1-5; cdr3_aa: CASSLGGAGGQPQNF; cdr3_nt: TGTGCCAGCAGCTTGGGTGGGGCCGGGGGTCAGCCCCAGAATTTT
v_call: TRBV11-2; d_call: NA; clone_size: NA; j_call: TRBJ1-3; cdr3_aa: CASSTGLGNTIYF; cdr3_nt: TGTGCCAGCAGCACAGGGTTGGGAAACACCATATATTTT
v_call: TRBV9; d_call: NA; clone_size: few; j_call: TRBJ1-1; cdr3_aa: CASSVGSQGLNTEAFF; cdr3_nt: TGTGCCAGCAGCGTAGGGTCGCAGGGCCTGAACACTGAAGCTTTCTTT
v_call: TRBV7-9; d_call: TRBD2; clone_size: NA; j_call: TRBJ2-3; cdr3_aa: CASSLGPTSGVPTDTQYF; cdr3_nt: TGTGCCAGCAGCTTAGGGCCTACTAGCGGGGTCCCCACAGATACGCAGTATTTT
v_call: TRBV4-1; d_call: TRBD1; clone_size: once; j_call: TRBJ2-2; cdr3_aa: CASSHPNRGMGTGELFF; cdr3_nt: TGCGCCAGCAGCCATCCCAACAGGGGAATGGGCACCGGGGAGCTGTTTTTT
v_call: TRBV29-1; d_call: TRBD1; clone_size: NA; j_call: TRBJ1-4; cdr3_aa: CSALDRGRNEKLFF; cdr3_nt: TGCAGCGCCCTGGACAGGGGCCGAAATGAAAAACTGTTTTTT
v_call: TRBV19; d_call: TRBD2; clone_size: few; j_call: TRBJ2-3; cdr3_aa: CASSIAGADTQYF; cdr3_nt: TGTGCCAGTAGTATTGCGGGGGCAGATACGCAGTATTTT
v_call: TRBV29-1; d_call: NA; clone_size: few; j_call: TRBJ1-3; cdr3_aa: CSVDSGMLSGNTIYF; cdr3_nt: TGCAGCGTTGATTCAGGGATGCTGAGCGGAAACACCATATATTTT
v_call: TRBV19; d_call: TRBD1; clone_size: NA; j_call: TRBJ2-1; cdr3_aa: CASSPHRGLYNEQFF; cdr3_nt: TGTGCCAGTAGTCCCCACAGGGGGCTCTACAATGAGCAGTTCTTC
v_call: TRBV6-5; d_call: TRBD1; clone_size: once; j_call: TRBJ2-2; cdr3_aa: CASLQTGLGTGELFF; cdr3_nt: TGTGCCAGCCTCCAGACAGGGTTGGGGACCGGGGAGCTGTTTTTT
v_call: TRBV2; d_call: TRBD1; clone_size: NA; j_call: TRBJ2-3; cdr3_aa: CASRRTGAADTQYF; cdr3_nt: TGTGCCAGCAGAAGGACAGGGGCGGCAGATACGCAGTATTTT
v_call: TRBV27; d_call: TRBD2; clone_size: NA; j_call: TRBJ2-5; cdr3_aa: CASSPFSGGLGETQYF; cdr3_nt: TGTGCCAGCAGTCCCTTCAGCGGGGGGCTTGGGGAGACCCAGTACTTC
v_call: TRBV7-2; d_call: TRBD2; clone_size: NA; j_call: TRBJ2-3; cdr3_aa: CASSYSGRVDTQYF; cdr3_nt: TGTGCCAGCAGCTATAGCGGGAGAGTAGATACGCAGTATTTT
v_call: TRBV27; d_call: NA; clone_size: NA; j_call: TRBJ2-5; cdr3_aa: CASSFGHNQETQYF; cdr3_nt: TGTGCCAGCAGTTTCGGACACAACCAAGAGACCCAGTACTTC
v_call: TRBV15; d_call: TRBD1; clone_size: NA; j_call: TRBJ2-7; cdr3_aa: CATQTGGSYEQYF; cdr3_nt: TGTGCCACCCAGACAGGGGGCTCCTACGAGCAGTACTTC
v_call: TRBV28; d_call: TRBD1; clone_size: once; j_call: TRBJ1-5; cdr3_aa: CASRPDRDVSNQPQHF; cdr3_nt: TGTGCCAGCAGACCTGACAGGGATGTTAGCAATCAGCCCCAGCATTTT
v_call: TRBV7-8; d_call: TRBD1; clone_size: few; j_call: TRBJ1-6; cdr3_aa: CASSLMTGESSPLHF; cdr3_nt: TGTGCCAGCAGCTTAATGACAGGGGAGAGTTCACCCCTCCACTTT
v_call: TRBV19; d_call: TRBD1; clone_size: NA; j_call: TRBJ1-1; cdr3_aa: CASSIRGMNTEAFF; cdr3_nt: TGTGCCAGTAGTATCAGGGGGATGAACACTGAAGCTTTCTTT
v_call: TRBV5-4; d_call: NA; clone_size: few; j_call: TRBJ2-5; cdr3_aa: CASSRGASGETQYF; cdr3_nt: TGTGCCAGCAGTCGGGGGGCTAGCGGAGAGACCCAGTACTTC
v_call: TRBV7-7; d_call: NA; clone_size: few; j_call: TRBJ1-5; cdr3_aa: CASSPGGSHQPQHF; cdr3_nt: TGTGCTAGCAGTCCGGGAGGATCTCATCAGCCCCAGCATTTT
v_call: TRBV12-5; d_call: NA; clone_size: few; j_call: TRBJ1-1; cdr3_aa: CASGWRGGTEAFF; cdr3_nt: TGTGCTAGTGGTTGGAGGGGGGGCACTGAAGCTTTCTTT
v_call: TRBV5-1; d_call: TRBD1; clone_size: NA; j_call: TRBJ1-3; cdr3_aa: CASSDQGGGNTIYF; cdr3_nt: TGCGCCAGCAGCGATCAGGGGGGAGGAAACACCATATATTTT
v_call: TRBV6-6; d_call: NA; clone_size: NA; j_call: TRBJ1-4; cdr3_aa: CASSFPVVNEKLFF; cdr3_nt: TGTGCCAGCAGTTTCCCGGTCGTTAATGAAAAACTGTTTTTT